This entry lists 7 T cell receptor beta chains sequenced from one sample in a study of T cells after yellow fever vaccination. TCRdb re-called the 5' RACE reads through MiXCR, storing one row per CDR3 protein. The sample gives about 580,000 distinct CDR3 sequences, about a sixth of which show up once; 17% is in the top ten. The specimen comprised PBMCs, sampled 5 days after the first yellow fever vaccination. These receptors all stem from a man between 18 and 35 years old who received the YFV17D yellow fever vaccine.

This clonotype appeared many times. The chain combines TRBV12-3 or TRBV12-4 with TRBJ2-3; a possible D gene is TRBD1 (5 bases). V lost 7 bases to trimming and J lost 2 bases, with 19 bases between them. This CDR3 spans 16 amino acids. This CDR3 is CASTPRVGRYTDTQYF. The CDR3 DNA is TGTGCCAGCACTCCCAGGGTGGGCAGATACACAGATACGCAGTATTTT.

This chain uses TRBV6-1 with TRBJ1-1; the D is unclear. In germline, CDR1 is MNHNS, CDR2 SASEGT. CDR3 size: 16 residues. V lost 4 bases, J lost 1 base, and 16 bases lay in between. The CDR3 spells CASSALSVLGNTEAFF. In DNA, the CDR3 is TGTGCCAGCAGTGCGTTAAGTGTATTGGGGAACACTGAAGCTTTCTTT.

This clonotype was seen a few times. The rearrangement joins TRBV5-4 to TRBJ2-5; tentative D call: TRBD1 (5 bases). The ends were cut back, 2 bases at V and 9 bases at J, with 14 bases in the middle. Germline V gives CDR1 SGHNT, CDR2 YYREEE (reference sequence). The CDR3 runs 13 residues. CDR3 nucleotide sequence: TGTGCCAGCAGCTTTGAAGGGGCAAGGGCCCAGTACTTC. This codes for CASSFEGARAQYF.

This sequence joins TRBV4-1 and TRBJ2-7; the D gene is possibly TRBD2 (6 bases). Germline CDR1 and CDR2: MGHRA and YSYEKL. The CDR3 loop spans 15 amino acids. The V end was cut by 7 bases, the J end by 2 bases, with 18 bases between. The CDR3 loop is CASNKFSGDAYEQYF. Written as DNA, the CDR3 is TGCGCCAGCAACAAATTTAGCGGCGACGCCTACGAGCAGTACTTC.

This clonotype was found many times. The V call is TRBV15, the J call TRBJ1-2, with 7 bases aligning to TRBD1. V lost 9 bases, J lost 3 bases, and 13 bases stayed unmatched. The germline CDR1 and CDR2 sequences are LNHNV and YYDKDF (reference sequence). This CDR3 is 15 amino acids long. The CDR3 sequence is CATKTGAGSDYGYTF. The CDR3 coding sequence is TGTGCCACTAAAACAGGGGCAGGGTCGGACTATGGCTACACCTTC.

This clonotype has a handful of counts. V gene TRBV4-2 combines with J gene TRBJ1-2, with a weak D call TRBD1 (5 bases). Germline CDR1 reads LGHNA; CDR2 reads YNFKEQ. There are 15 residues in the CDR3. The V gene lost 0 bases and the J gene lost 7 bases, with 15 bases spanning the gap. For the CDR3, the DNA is TGTGCCAGCAGCCAAGAAGCGACAGCTCAAGCTGGCTACACCTTC. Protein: CASSQEATAQAGYTF.

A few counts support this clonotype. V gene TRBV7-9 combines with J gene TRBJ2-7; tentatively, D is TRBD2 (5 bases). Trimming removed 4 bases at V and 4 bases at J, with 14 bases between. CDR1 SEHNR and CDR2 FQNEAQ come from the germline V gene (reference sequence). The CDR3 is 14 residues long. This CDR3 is CASSSGRLSYEQYV. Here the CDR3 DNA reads TGTGCCAGCAGCTCCGGCCGACTATCGTACGAGCAGTACGTC.